The rows below give T cell receptor beta chains drawn from one sample of a study of blood T cell repertoires in COVID-19. Measured with immunoSEQ multiplex PCR; TCRdb has only the in-frame clones, and not every one. Of 250,000 to 300,000 clones listed, approximately 91% are singletons. Source material: PBMCs or T cells enriched from blood (not recorded which). The source of these receptors is a human donor in a cohort exposed to, infected with or recovered from COVID-19 (not recorded which). The donor label of this sample is uncertain. The CDR3 runs from the conserved cysteine through the conserved F or W. D genes are given only for firm matches. Size tells how often a clone was seen (once, few, many) or the class of an expanded clone, and some rows leave it out.

CDR3,DNA,length,V,J,size,D
CSVRAPGQGSEAFF,TGCAGCGTTAGGGCCCCGGGACAGGGGTCTGAAGCTTTCTTT,14,TRBV29-1,TRBJ1-1,.,TRBD1
CASSQGTDYGYTF,TGTGCCAGCAGCCAAGGGACAGACTATGGCTACACCTTC,13,TRBV3-1/TRBV3-2,TRBJ1-2,.,.
CASSFGQPNEKLFF,TGCGCCAGCAGCTTTGGACAGCCGAATGAAAAACTGTTTTTT,14,TRBV5-1,TRBJ1-4,once,.
CASKRTGGVGVGSDTEAFF,TGTGCCAGCAAACGGACAGGGGGCGTCGGGGTGGGAAGTGACACTGAAGCTTTCTTT,19,TRBV7-2,TRBJ1-1,.,TRBD1
CASSSRDRSGRRWITEAFF,TGTGCCAGCAGCTCCCGGGATCGGTCAGGCAGACGGTGGATTACTGAAGCTTTCTTT,19,TRBV7-9,TRBJ1-1,.,.
CASSPTELGKLFF,TGTGCCAGCAGCCCGACAGAGTTGGGAAAACTGTTTTTT,13,TRBV11-2,TRBJ1-4,.,.
CASSQEPGGPGTDTQYF,TGCGCCAGCAGCCAAGAACCAGGGGGACCAGGCACAGATACGCAGTATTTT,17,TRBV4-1,TRBJ2-3,once,TRBD1
CATSDPLQQGAKDTQYF,TGTGCCACCAGTGACCCTTTACAACAGGGGGCGAAGGATACGCAGTATTTT,17,TRBV24-1,TRBJ2-3,once,TRBD1
CATSRDQGGLTDTQYF,TGTGCCACCAGCAGAGACCAGGGGGGCCTCACAGATACGCAGTATTTT,16,TRBV15,TRBJ2-3,.,.
CASSLDRGGYTF,TGTGCCAGCAGCTTAGACCGGGGAGGCTACACCTTC,12,TRBV7-9,TRBJ1-2,.,.
CASKRDRSGAFF,TGTGCCAGCAAACGGGACAGGAGTGGAGCTTTCTTT,12,TRBV2,TRBJ1-1,.,TRBD1
CASSLGRQGRYYEQYF,TGTGCCAGCAGCTTAGGCCGACAGGGGCGTTACTACGAGCAGTACTTC,16,TRBV7-8,TRBJ2-7,.,TRBD1
CAWRGEEKLFF,TGTGCCTGGAGGGGAGAAGAAAAACTGTTTTTT,11,TRBV30,TRBJ1-4,.,.
CASSSLQGNPEQYF,TGTGCCAGCAGCTCCCTCCAGGGGAACCCCGAGCAGTACTTC,14,TRBV11-2,TRBJ2-7,.,.
CASSLAGVVGETQYF,TGTGCCAGCAGTCTAGCGGGGGTTGTTGGAGAGACCCAGTACTTC,15,TRBV7-3,TRBJ2-5,.,TRBD2
CSARSQGAVF,TGCAGTGCCCGATCGCAGGGGGCTGTTTTT,10,TRBV20-1,TRBJ1-4,.,TRBD1
CASSVAPGTSGGADNEQFF,TGTGCCAGCAGCGTAGCCCCCGGGACTAGCGGGGGGGCGGACAATGAGCAGTTCTTC,19,TRBV9,TRBJ2-1,.,TRBD2
CASSQEAEILYNEQFF,TGCGCCAGCAGCCAAGAAGCGGAGATTCTCTACAATGAGCAGTTCTTC,16,TRBV4-1,TRBJ2-1,.,.
CASIRAGGTGADTQYF,TGTGCCAGCATCCGTGCGGGCGGGACAGGGGCCGATACGCAGTATTTT,16,TRBV7-9,TRBJ2-3,.,TRBD1